This TCR beta chain is from a study of beta chain features in type 1 diabetes. Across the whole study: Across the samples, roughly 98,000,000 sorted cells were examined in total.

CDR1 is SGHVS and CDR2 is FQNEAQ in the germline V gene. J was trimmed by 14 bases and V by 0 bases; bases with no gene match: 6. The CDR3 runs 15 residues. Points from the study as a whole: Whether HLA type influences TCRB rearrangement remained unresolved here.

The investigators reverse transcribed all of the isolated RNA, so they sequenced expressed TCRB transcripts. For naive, central memory and regulatory T cell samples, reads averaged around 3.6 million. Measured with immunoSEQ multiplex PCR; TCRdb has only the in-frame clones, and not every one. The repertoire holds approximately 470,000 clones, with about 29% as singletons. Researchers reported sorting CD4+ naive, central memory, regulatory and stem cell-like memory cells via CD45RO/CCR7/CD25/CD127/CD95/CD27. As to this clone: The antigen remains unidentified.

The origin of this receptor is a man aged 18 to 30 in good health. V is TRBV7-8 and J is TRBJ2-1; 14 bases map to TRBD2. The sequenced sample consisted of naive CD4+ T cells from blood. The CDR3 nucleotides read TGTGCCAGCAGCTTAGCGAGACTAGCGGGAGGGCCCGAGTTCTTC. Amino acid sequence: CASSLARLAGGPEFF.